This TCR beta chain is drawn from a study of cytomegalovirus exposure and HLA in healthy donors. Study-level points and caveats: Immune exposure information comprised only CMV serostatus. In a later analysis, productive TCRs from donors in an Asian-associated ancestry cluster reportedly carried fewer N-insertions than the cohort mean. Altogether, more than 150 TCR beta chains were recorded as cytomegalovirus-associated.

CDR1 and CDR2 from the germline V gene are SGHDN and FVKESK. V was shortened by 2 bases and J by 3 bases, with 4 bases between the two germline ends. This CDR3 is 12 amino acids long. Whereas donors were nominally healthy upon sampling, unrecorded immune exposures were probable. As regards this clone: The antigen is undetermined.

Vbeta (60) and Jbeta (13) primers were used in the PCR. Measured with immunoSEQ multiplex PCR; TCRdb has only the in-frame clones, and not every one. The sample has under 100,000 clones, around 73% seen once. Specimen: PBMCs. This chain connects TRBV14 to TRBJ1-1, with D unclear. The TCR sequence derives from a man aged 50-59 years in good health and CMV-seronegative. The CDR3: CASSQSYTEAFF. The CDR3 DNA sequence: TGTGCCAGCAGCCAAAGCTACACTGAAGCTTTCTTT.